This T cell receptor beta chain was identified during a study of cytomegalovirus exposure and HLA in healthy donors. Study-level findings and limits: In vitro work confirmed that a few CMV-associated chains recognize CMV antigens. Relative to the approximately 630-donor mean, N-insertions were reportedly fewer in an Asian-associated ancestry cluster in a later analysis. More than 15,000 TCR beta sequences were associated with HLA alleles at 0.05 false discovery rate in a later analysis.

To note about this clone: Its target is unknown. Other DNA sequences in the sample encode the same CDR3.

PCR was performed using 60 Vbeta and 13 Jbeta primers. The repertoire was sequenced with immunoSEQ multiplex PCR; TCRdb's copy has only in-frame clones and lacks some. The sample yields around 99,000 clones, roughly 76% seen once. The source of this sequence is a woman aged 50 to 65 in good health and CMV-seropositive. Sequences were obtained from PBMCs.

CDR3 in DNA: TGTGCCAGCAGCCCCGGCGGGTTCACAGATACGCAGTATTTT. Encoded protein: CASSPGGFTDTQYF. The chain couples TRBV7-3 to TRBJ2-3; D possibly corresponds to TRBD2 (5 bases). CDR1 and CDR2 (germline): SGHTA, FQGTGA. The CDR3 spans 14 residues. Between the trimmed V and J ends, which lost 5 bases and 2 bases, there was a span of 11 bases.